The sequence of this T cell receptor beta chain was determined in a study of blood T cell repertoires in COVID-19. Study in general: Sources were T cells, B-cell-depleted T cells, or PBMCs; the material itself was cDNA or gDNA.

Original methodology: Estimation of nucleated cell counts was performed using reference gene primer amplification. Using immunoSEQ multiplex PCR, the repertoire was profiled, and TCRdb retains in-frame clones only, with some absent. The V and J calls and clone size are taken from that table; D and trimming were inferred from the DNA. This sample yields 110,000 or so clones, of which approximately 80% are seen a single time; roughly 8% belongs to the top ten. The CDR3 loop spans 12 amino acids. Germline V gene data show CDR1 as PRHDT and CDR2 as FYEKMQ (reference sequence). With 5 bases removed from V and 5 bases from J, the gap between germline ends came to 10 bases.

The chain links TRBV13 to TRBJ2-7; D gene uncertain. This receptor was obtained from a woman aged 40 to 50 with acute or convalescent COVID-19. The sequencing sample was made of peripheral blood. CDR3 coding DNA: TGTGCCAGCAGCATGAGCTACGACGAGCAGTACTTC. Its protein is CASSMSYDEQYF. The full variable domain, rest sourced from reference TRBV13 and TRBJ2-7, is AAGVIQSPRHLIKEKRETATLKCYPIPRHDTVYWYQQGPGQDPQFLISFYEKMQSDKGSIPDRFSAQQFSDYHSELNMSSLELGDSALYFCASSMSYDEQYFGPGTRLTVT.